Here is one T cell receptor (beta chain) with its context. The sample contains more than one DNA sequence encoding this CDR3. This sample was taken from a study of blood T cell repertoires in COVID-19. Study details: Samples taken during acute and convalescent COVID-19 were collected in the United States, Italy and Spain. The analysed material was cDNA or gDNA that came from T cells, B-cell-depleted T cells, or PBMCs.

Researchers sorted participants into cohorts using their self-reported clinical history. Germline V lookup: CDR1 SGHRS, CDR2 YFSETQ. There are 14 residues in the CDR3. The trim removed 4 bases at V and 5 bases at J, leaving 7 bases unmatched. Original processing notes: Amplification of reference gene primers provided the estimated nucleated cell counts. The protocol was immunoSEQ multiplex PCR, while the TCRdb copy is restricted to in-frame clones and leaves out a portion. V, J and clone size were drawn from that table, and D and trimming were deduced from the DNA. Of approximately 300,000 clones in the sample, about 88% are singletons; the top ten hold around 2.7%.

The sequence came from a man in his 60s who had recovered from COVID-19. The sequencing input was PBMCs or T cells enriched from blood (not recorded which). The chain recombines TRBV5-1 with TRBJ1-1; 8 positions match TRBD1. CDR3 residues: CASSLGGQATEAFF. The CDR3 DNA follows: TGCGCCAGCAGCCTGGGGGGACAGGCGACTGAAGCTTTCTTT.